The 12 T cell receptor beta chains below come from one sample, sequenced in a study of identical twins. From the 5' RACE reads, TCRdb called clonotypes with MiXCR, one entry per CDR3 protein. Among 200,000 to 250,000 distinct CDR3 sequences listed, approximately 8.3% were seen once. These data were also filed under a second study, of yellow fever vaccine responses in identical twins.

Sequenced: memory (CD45RO+) T cells sorted from blood. The receptors come from a woman younger than 35 in good health.

This clonotype turned up a few times. The chain couples TRBV6-1 to TRBJ1-3; D gene unclear. Trimming removed 6 bases from V and 3 bases from J, with 15 bases in between. CDR1 is MNHNS and CDR2 is SASEGT in the germline V gene. This CDR3 region has 15 residues. CDR3 region: CASRRTRTVGNTIYF. The CDR3 DNA sequence: TGTGCCAGCAGGCGTACCAGGACGGTTGGAAACACCATATATTTT.

As for this clonotype: At one boundary the junction diverges from the germline segment, which might be a read error. The chain has TRBV2 and TRBJ1-2; D not certain. This CDR3 spans 14 amino acids. Per the germline V gene, CDR1 is SNHLY and CDR2 is FYNNEI. CDR3 residues: CASSMIADNCGYTF. CDR3 bases: TGTGCCAGCAGTATGATCGCAGATAACTGTGGCTACACCTTC.

A few counts support this clonotype. The J gene is TRBJ2-7, the V gene TRBV7-9; unclear D gene. The length of the CDR3 is 12 residues. V was trimmed by 0 bases and J by 3 bases, leaving 3 bases between them. The V gene's germline CDR1 is SEHNR and CDR2 FQNEAQ (reference sequence). The CDR3 protein is CASSLAVYEQYF. The CDR3 nucleotides are TGTGCCAGCAGCTTAGCGGTCTACGAGCAGTACTTC.

J is TRBJ2-3 and V is TRBV7-2; 7 bases agree with TRBD2. The CDR3 runs to 16 residues. With 3 bases clipped from V and 3 bases from J, the junction kept 9 bases outside the gene matches. Germline loops: CDR1 SGHTA, CDR2 FQGNSA. The CDR3 sequence is CASSLGGESSTDTQYF. In DNA, the CDR3 is TGTGCCAGCAGCTTGGGAGGGGAGAGCTCGACAGATACGCAGTATTTT.

This clonotype occurred a few times. This sequence joins TRBV28 and TRBJ1-3, with a weak D call TRBD1 (5 bases). Germline loops: CDR1 MDHEN, CDR2 SYDVKM. The CDR3 is made up of 15 amino acids. V lost 3 bases, J lost 2 bases, and 11 bases lay in between. The CDR3 region has the DNA TGTGCCAGCAGTTTGCCGGGGCCTGCTGGAAACACCATATATTTT. The encoded protein is CASSLPGPAGNTIYF.

The chain recombines TRBV19 with TRBJ1-2; weak D call: TRBD1 (5 bases). The CDR3 is made up of 14 amino acids. CDR1 is LNHDA, CDR2 SQIVND, per germline (reference sequence). Trimming took off 5 bases at V and 0 bases at J, with 10 bases between the two ends. The CDR3 DNA follows: TGTGCCAGTAGTTGGACACCCGCTAACTATGGCTACACCTTC. Residues: CASSWTPANYGYTF.

This clonotype was found many times. The chain links TRBV6-2 or TRBV6-3 to TRBJ2-2; TRBD1 matches at 10 bases. The germline V gene has CDR1 MNHEY and CDR2 SVGEGT. The CDR3 contains 18 residues. V lost 4 bases, J lost 4 bases, and 12 bases stayed unmatched. The CDR3 spells CASSLNTPGQGRTGELFF. CDR3 nucleotides: TGTGCCAGCAGTTTAAACACCCCGGGACAGGGGCGCACCGGGGAGCTGTTTTTT.

This clonotype was detected only a few times. The V and J genes are TRBV20-1 and TRBJ2-2; 8 bases align to TRBD1. CDR1 is DFQATT and CDR2 is SNEGSKA in the germline V gene (reference sequence). The CDR3 has 14 residues. The V gene end was trimmed by 3 bases and the J gene end by 6 bases; junction bases not matched to a gene: 6. CDR3: CSASGQGFAGELFF. The CDR3 nucleotides are TGCAGTGCTAGTGGACAGGGATTCGCCGGGGAGCTGTTTTTT.

This rearrangement joins TRBV9 to TRBJ2-3, with a tentative D call TRBD1 (5 bases). CDR3 size: 14 residues. Germline V lookup: CDR1 SGDLS, CDR2 YYNGEE. Trimming left V 2 bases short and J 2 bases short, with 9 bases between. CDR3 residues: CASSVTGYTDTQYF. The DNA of the CDR3 is TGTGCCAGCAGCGTCACAGGTTACACAGATACGCAGTATTTT.

This clonotype was counted only a few times. This chain joins TRBV2 and TRBJ2-1; a possible D gene is TRBD2 (6 bases). V gave up 6 bases and J gave up 4 bases, with 16 bases separating them. Germline V gene sequence: CDR1 SNHLY, CDR2 FYNNEI. This CDR3 has 15 residues. The CDR3 loop reads CASRDLATFYNEQFF. The CDR3 DNA sequence: TGTGCCAGCAGGGACCTAGCGACCTTTTACAATGAGCAGTTCTTC.

In this sample, this clonotype turned up a few times. V usage is TRBV6-5 and J usage is TRBJ2-2, with D perhaps matching TRBD2 (6 bases). V was trimmed by 2 bases and J by 5 bases, leaving 15 bases between them. CDR3 size: 16 residues. From germline, CDR1 is MNHEY and CDR2 SVGAGI. The CDR3 nucleotides are TGTGCCAGCAGTTACCGGCGGGACTCCGTGACCGGGGAGCTGTTTTTT. This sequence encodes CASSYRRDSVTGELFF.

The chain joins TRBV27 to TRBJ1-1; possibly TRBD1 for D (5 bases). The V and J ends lost 6 bases and 5 bases respectively, with 19 bases between them. The CDR3 is 15 residues long. CDR1 and CDR2 (germline): MNHEY, SMNVEV (reference sequence). The chain's CDR3 is CASRRVRVGGTEAFF. In nucleotides, the CDR3 is TGTGCCAGCAGGAGGGTCAGGGTTGGGGGGACTGAAGCTTTCTTT.